The present TCR beta chain was sequenced within a study of cytomegalovirus exposure and HLA in healthy donors. Across the whole study: An early data release held approximately 85 million unique TCRs from HLA-typed donors. Study-wide points: Immune exposure was documented only through CMV serostatus. In a later analysis, 15,000 to 20,000 TCR beta sequences were associated with HLA alleles at 0.05 false discovery rate.

V shed 3 bases, J shed 4 bases, and the junction held 5 bases outside the gene matches. Looked up from germline, CDR1 is SGHNT and CDR2 is YYREEE (reference sequence). The CDR3 runs to 15 residues. The study ran its PCR with 60 Vbeta and 13 Jbeta primers. Libraries were prepared by immunoSEQ multiplex PCR; TCRdb keeps only in-frame clonotypes and omits some of them. Of some 160,000 clones listed, more than 60% are singletons. In regard to this clone: Its cognate antigen is unknown.

This TCR was sampled from a woman aged 25 to 39 in good health and CMV-seronegative. V and J are TRBV5-4 and TRBJ2-3, with TRBD2 matching over 10 bases. The specimen sequenced was PBMCs. The CDR3 loop is CASSSAGGGPDTQYF. CDR3 sequence (DNA): TGTGCCAGCAGCTCAGCGGGGGGGGGTCCAGATACGCAGTATTTT.